These 13 T cell receptor beta chains were sequenced from one sample in a study of shared clonotypes between healthy human individuals (dated by TCRdb to about 2020). The protocol used for the library was the immunoSEQ multiplex PCR assay. Not all clones reach the TCRdb copy of this immuneACCESS table, which keeps in-frame sequences only. Checked studies attribute under half of the gap to unresolved V genes and leave the rest unexplained. Present in this sample are just over 2,000,000 clones, roughly 96% of which were seen just once. Jointly, the top ten make up roughly 0.13% of the sample. Material: naive CD4+ T cells sorted from blood. The label giving this sample's cell subset or site can be read as: CD45RA+ positively selected. Every receptor here comes from a man aged 18 to 29 in good health.

The chain's CDR3 is CASRFPRDRGNQPQHF. The CDR3 coding sequence is TGTGCAAGTCGCTTCCCCCGGGACAGGGGAAATCAGCCCCAGCATTTT. This chain links TRBV12-2 with TRBJ1-5; TRBD1 reflects the table's D call only, with no check against the DNA. TRBV12-2 is recorded as a pseudogene. The CDR3 extends over 16 amino acids.

The CDR3 DNA follows: TGTGCCAGCAGTACCCCCGGGGCGGGGGGTTTCAATGAGCAGTTCTTC. It specifies CASSTPGAGGFNEQFF. The chain is built from TRBV28 and TRBJ2-1, with TRBD2 matching 8 bases. This CDR3 is built from 16 residues. With V trimmed by 5 bases and J by 6 bases, 12 bases remained unmatched. Per germline, CDR1 MDHEN and CDR2 SYDVKM.

The table lists this clone with a count of one. The chain carries TRBV11-2 and TRBJ1-1; a possible D gene is TRBD1 (6 bases). Germline CDR1 SGHAT, CDR2 FQNNGV. Trimming stripped 7 bases from V and 4 bases from J, with 22 bases between. The CDR3 has 16 residues. CDR3 bases: TGTGCCAGCACCCGAGGACAGTCGGGGCTGCGCACTGAAGCTTTCTTT. This codes for CASTRGQSGLRTEAFF.

The chain employs TRBV5-1 and TRBJ1-3; the D gene is possibly TRBD1 (5 bases). The CDR3 covers 15 residues. Between the trimmed V and J ends, which lost 2 bases and 2 bases, there was a span of 11 bases. Germline CDR1 and CDR2: SGHRS and YFSETQ. In nucleotides, the CDR3 is TGCGCCAGCAGCTTTGGAGGGGACGCTGGAAACACCATATATTTT. Translated, it gives CASSFGGDAGNTIYF.

The J gene is TRBJ2-7, the V gene TRBV18; 7 positions match TRBD1. Germline CDR1 is KGHSH and CDR2 is LQKENI. The CDR3 extends over 18 amino acids. Losses at the gene ends were 0 bases for V and 4 bases for J; bases not matched to a gene: 15. The CDR3: CASSPPRNLQGPVYEQYF. The CDR3, as DNA: TGTGCCAGCTCACCACCGCGGAACTTACAGGGGCCCGTTTACGAGCAGTACTTC.

This sequence joins TRBV5-1 and TRBJ1-2; no clear D gene. V lost 4 bases to trimming and J lost 2 bases, with 9 bases between them. This CDR3 has 13 amino acids. The germline gives CDR1 SGHRS, CDR2 YFSETQ. For the CDR3, the DNA is TGCGCCAGCAGCCCCGAAGTGAACTATGGCTACACCTTC. It encodes CASSPEVNYGYTF. The entire variable domain, with the rest obtained from reference TRBV5-1 and TRBJ1-2, is as follows: KAGVTQTPRYLIKTRGQQVTLSCSPISGHRSVSWYQQTPGQGLQFLFEYFSETQRNKGNFPGRFSGRQFSNSRSEMNVSTLELGDSALYLCASSPEVNYGYTFGSGTRLTVV.

J is TRBJ1-6 and V is TRBV25-1; 7 bases are a match to TRBD1. J gave up 6 bases and V 4 bases, and 6 bases lay outside the gene matches. The CDR3 extends over 15 amino acids. Germline assignment: CDR1 MGHDK and CDR2 SYGVNS. The CDR3 bases are TGTGCCAGCAGTGCCCGACAGGGCCGTAATTCACCCCTCCACTTT. It translates to CASSARQGRNSPLHF.

The CDR3 DNA reads as TGCGCCAGCAGTGAGTTCCGGACAGGGGTGAACTATGGCTACACCTTC. Its protein product is CASSEFRTGVNYGYTF. The V call is TRBV10-2, the J call TRBJ1-2; TRBD1 aligns across 9 bases. The germline gives CDR1 WSHSY, CDR2 SAAADI. This CDR3 comprises 16 residues. The trim removed 1 base at V and 2 bases at J, leaving 5 bases unmatched.

J is TRBJ2-3 and V is TRBV27, with a tentative D call TRBD1 (5 bases). This CDR3 is 14 amino acids long. V was shortened by 2 bases and J by 1 base, with 7 bases between the two germline ends. CDR1 is MNHEY and CDR2 is SMNVEV in the germline V gene (reference sequence). DNA for the CDR3: TGTGCCAGCAGTTTAAGACAGCGCACAGATACGCAGTATTTT. It is translated as CASSLRQRTDTQYF.

The J gene is TRBJ2-7, the V gene TRBV7-3; 8 bases align to TRBD1. The length of the CDR3 is 12 residues. V lost 9 bases to trimming and J lost 6 bases; unmatched junction nucleotides: 7. Germline CDR1 is SGHTA and CDR2 is FQGTGA. CDR3 region: CARKHRGFEQYF. The CDR3, as DNA: TGTGCCAGGAAGCACAGGGGGTTCGAGCAGTACTTC.

The chain couples TRBV18 to TRBJ2-5; unclear D gene. V was shortened by 6 bases and J by 5 bases, with 13 bases between the two germline ends. CDR3 size: 13 residues. Germline V gives CDR1 KGHSH, CDR2 LQKENI. CDR3 protein: CASSPLAWETQYF. CDR3 coding DNA: TGTGCCAGCTCCCCTCTTGCCTGGGAGACCCAGTACTTC.

This chain uses TRBV19 with TRBJ1-1; 7 positions agree with TRBD1. The V gene end was trimmed by 9 bases and the J gene end by 0 bases; junction bases not matched to a gene: 10. CDR3 size: 15 residues. CDR1 is LNHDA and CDR2 is SQIVND in the germline V gene (reference sequence). The CDR3 is CASRTGVLMNTEAFF. In DNA form, the CDR3 reads TGTGCCAGCCGCACAGGGGTTTTGATGAACACTGAAGCTTTCTTT.

The chain combines TRBV11-2 with TRBJ2-1, with TRBD2 matching over 9 bases. Germline trimming cut 1 base from V and 6 bases from J; bases unmatched to any gene: 7. Germline assignment: CDR1 SGHAT and CDR2 FQNNGV. The CDR3 is 16 amino acids. The CDR3 is CASSLAPSGAFNEQFF. The CDR3 DNA is TGTGCCAGCAGCTTAGCCCCTAGCGGGGCTTTCAATGAGCAGTTCTTC.